Listed below are T cell receptor beta chains from one sample, sequenced in a study of blood T cell repertoires in COVID-19. Clones were read by immunoSEQ multiplex PCR, and TCRdb kept only the in-frame ones, dropping some. The data hold 270,000 or so clones, with approximately 91% observed a single time. Sequenced sample: PBMCs or T cells enriched from blood (not recorded which). These receptors all stem from a middle-aged woman with acute COVID-19. Each CDR3 is given with its conserved first and last residue. The D gene is left open where the match is weak. A clone size is listed for some rows: how often the clone was seen (once, few, many), or a class if it is expanded.

CDR3: CASSLVAGANTGELFF
DNA: TGTGCCAGCAGCTTAGTGGCGGGAGCGAACACCGGGGAGCTGTTTTTT
V: TRBV7-3
J: TRBJ2-2
D: TRBD2
size: NA

CDR3: CASSRGTGIYNEQFF
DNA: TGCGCCAGCAGCCGAGGGACAGGGATATACAATGAGCAGTTCTTC
V: TRBV4-3
J: TRBJ2-1
D: TRBD1
size: NA

CDR3: CASSHREADTQYF
DNA: TGTGCCAGCAGTCATCGGGAGGCCGATACGCAGTATTTT
V: TRBV6-2/TRBV6-3
J: TRBJ2-3
D: TRBD2
size: NA

CDR3: CASSFLLSTDSGNTIYF
DNA: TGTGCCAGCAGTTTTCTCCTCAGTACAGACTCTGGAAACACCATATATTTT
V: TRBV28
J: TRBJ1-3
D: NA
size: NA

CDR3: CASSYSRVLSTEAFF
DNA: TGTGCCAGCAGTTACTCGCGGGTCCTGAGCACTGAAGCTTTCTTT
V: TRBV6-5
J: TRBJ1-1
D: NA
size: NA

CDR3: CASSIAGTGDQPQHF
DNA: TGTGCCTCCTCAATTGCTGGGACAGGAGATCAGCCCCAGCATTTT
V: TRBV30
J: TRBJ1-5
D: TRBD1
size: NA

CDR3: CASSSQHLDYEQYF
DNA: TGTGCCAGCAGCTCGCAACACCTTGATTACGAGCAGTACTTC
V: TRBV4-2
J: TRBJ2-7
D: NA
size: NA

CDR3: CASSLELAGGADTQYF
DNA: TGTGCCAGCAGCTTAGAACTAGCGGGGGGGGCGGATACGCAGTATTTT
V: TRBV7-2
J: TRBJ2-3
D: TRBD2
size: NA

CDR3: CASRPILATGELFF
DNA: TGTGCCAGCAGACCCATCTTAGCGACCGGGGAGCTGTTTTTT
V: TRBV6-5
J: TRBJ2-2
D: NA
size: NA

CDR3: CASNLGGTSKNIQYF
DNA: TGTGCCAGCAACTTAGGCGGGACGTCCAAAAACATTCAGTACTTC
V: TRBV2
J: TRBJ2-4
D: NA
size: NA

CDR3: CASSLQAGGSTDTQYF
DNA: TGTGCCAGTAGTCTCCAAGCGGGGGGAAGCACAGATACGCAGTATTTT
V: TRBV19
J: TRBJ2-3
D: TRBD2
size: NA

CDR3: CASSLGGLYEQYF
DNA: TGTGCCAGCAGTTTAGGGGGACTTTACGAGCAGTACTTC
V: TRBV12-3/TRBV12-4
J: TRBJ2-7
D: NA
size: NA

CDR3: CASSKGGGTEAFF
DNA: TGTGCCAGCAGCAAAGGGGGGGGCACTGAAGCTTTCTTT
V: TRBV28
J: TRBJ1-1
D: NA
size: NA

CDR3: CASRSTSSRTDTQYF
DNA: TGTGCCAGCAGGTCGACTAGCAGCCGCACAGATACGCAGTATTTT
V: TRBV6-6
J: TRBJ2-3
D: TRBD2
size: NA

CDR3: CASSIRLAGFTDTQYF
DNA: TGTGCCAGTAGTATACGGCTAGCGGGCTTCACAGATACGCAGTATTTT
V: TRBV19
J: TRBJ2-3
D: TRBD2
size: NA

CDR3: CSVEDLTYSGANVLTF
DNA: TGCAGCGTTGAAGATCTCACCTACTCTGGGGCCAACGTCCTGACTTTC
V: TRBV29-1
J: TRBJ2-6
D: NA
size: NA

CDR3: CAWSAGVRIAGELFF
DNA: TGTGCCTGGAGCGCAGGGGTCCGAATCGCCGGGGAGCTGTTTTTT
V: TRBV30
J: TRBJ2-2
D: NA
size: NA

CDR3: CASSPTVPAAFF
DNA: TGTGCCAGCTCACCGACAGTTCCTGCAGCTTTCTTT
V: TRBV18
J: TRBJ1-1
D: NA
size: NA

CDR3: CASGYRSPSAGRTDTQYF
DNA: TGTGCCAGCGGGTACAGAAGCCCCTCAGCGGGGCGCACAGATACGCAGTATTTT
V: TRBV7-9
J: TRBJ2-3
D: TRBD2
size: NA

CDR3: CASSSTGGLGYTF
DNA: TGTGCCAGCAGCTCGACAGGGGGACTTGGCTACACCTTC
V: TRBV7-2
J: TRBJ1-2
D: TRBD1
size: NA

CDR3: CATSRGDRGNQPQHF
DNA: TGTGCCACCAGCAGAGGGGACAGGGGGAATCAGCCCCAGCATTTT
V: TRBV15
J: TRBJ1-5
D: TRBD1
size: NA

CDR3: CASSQEAATGELFF
DNA: TGCGCCAGCAGCCAAGAAGCGGCCACCGGGGAGCTGTTTTTT
V: TRBV4-1
J: TRBJ2-2
D: NA
size: NA

CDR3: CASSEGLATDTQYF
DNA: TGTGCCAGCAGTGAAGGGCTGGCCACAGATACGCAGTATTTT
V: TRBV2
J: TRBJ2-3
D: NA
size: once

CDR3: CASRPQGVTYSNQPQHF
DNA: TGTGCCAGCAGGCCACAGGGGGTTACCTATAGCAATCAGCCCCAGCATTTT
V: TRBV27
J: TRBJ1-5
D: TRBD1
size: NA

CDR3: CASRYSNQPQHF
DNA: TGTGCCAGTAGATATAGCAATCAGCCCCAGCATTTT
V: TRBV19
J: TRBJ1-5
D: NA
size: NA

CDR3: CASSQDGGRGQYF
DNA: TGTGCCAGCAGCCAAGATGGAGGGCGGGGGCAGTACTTC
V: TRBV3-1/TRBV3-2
J: TRBJ2-7
D: NA
size: NA

CDR3: CASSLGAELGLGVF
DNA: TGTGCCAGCAGCTTGGGGGCTGAGCTCGGGCTGGGAGTCTTC
V: TRBV5-4
J: TRBJ2-1
D: NA
size: NA

CDR3: CATSGSGMGYTF
DNA: TGTGCCACCAGTGGTTCAGGGATGGGCTACACCTTC
V: TRBV24-1
J: TRBJ1-2
D: NA
size: NA

CDR3: CASSLTRTGNYEQYF
DNA: TGTGCCAGCAGCTTAACCCGGACTGGCAACTACGAGCAGTACTTC
V: TRBV7-9
J: TRBJ2-7
D: NA
size: NA

CDR3: CASSFVAGGSYEQYF
DNA: TGCGCCAGCAGCTTCGTAGCGGGAGGCTCCTACGAGCAGTACTTC
V: TRBV5-1
J: TRBJ2-7
D: TRBD2
size: NA

CDR3: CASSPTIRGRQPQHF
DNA: TGTGCCAGCAGTCCGACGATCAGAGGGCGTCAGCCCCAGCATTTT
V: TRBV6-6
J: TRBJ1-5
D: NA
size: NA